Presented here are 8 T cell receptor beta chains from one specimen sequenced in a study of blood T cell repertoires in COVID-19. TCRdb keeps only in-frame clones here, not all; method: immunoSEQ multiplex PCR. This sample has 120,000 or so clones; more than 75% occur once, and the top ten carry over 1.5%. The specimen was peripheral blood. These receptor sequences come from a human donor in a cohort sampled during active COVID-19.

The chain carries TRBV7-8 and TRBJ1-1; 8 bases are a match to TRBD1. CDR3 length: 14 residues. V gave up 7 bases and J gave up 8 bases; unmatched junction bases: 12. CDR1 is SGHVS, CDR2 FQNEAQ, per germline. The DNA for the CDR3 is TGTGCCAGCACCGCTGCAGGGGGCACGACGGAAGCTTTCTTT. This translates into CASTAAGGTTEAFF.

This sequence joins TRBV10-1 and TRBJ2-3; tentative D call: TRBD2 (5 bases). From germline, CDR1 is WNHNN and CDR2 SYGVQD (reference sequence). V was trimmed by 9 bases and J by 4 bases, leaving 8 bases between them. The CDR3 contains 11 residues. CDR3 sequence: CASGLSDTQYF. CDR3 nucleotide sequence: TGCGCCAGTGGACTCTCAGATACGCAGTATTTT.

This clone was found once. The chain links TRBV6-5 to TRBJ1-1; D might be TRBD1 (5 bases). Per germline, CDR1 MNHEY and CDR2 SVGAGI. The CDR3 length is 13 residues. Trimming pared 6 bases from V and 6 bases from J, leaving 14 bases between. For the CDR3, the DNA is TGTGCCAGCAGGGACCCAGGAGGGGCTGAAGCTTTCTTT. This translates into CASRDPGGAEAFF.

The chain is built from TRBV14 and TRBJ1-6, with D hard to call. Germline CDR1 is SGHDN and CDR2 is FVKESK. V lost 1 base and J 0 bases, leaving 4 bases between the germline ends. The CDR3 totals 15 residues. CDR3 coding DNA: TGTGCCAGCAGCCAAGGCTACTCCTATAATTCACCCCTCCACTTT. Residues: CASSQGYSYNSPLHF.

The chain is built from TRBV27 and TRBJ2-1, with 11 bases fitting TRBD1. V was clipped by 3 bases and J by 8 bases; unmatched bases: 12. The CDR3 sequence is 17 residues long. The germline CDR1 and CDR2 sequences are MNHEY and SMNVEV (reference sequence). The CDR3 spells CASSFYPTGQGGDEQFF. The CDR3 DNA reads as TGTGCCAGCAGTTTTTACCCTACGGGACAGGGGGGCGATGAGCAGTTCTTC.

The chain couples TRBV5-4 to TRBJ1-3; D is uncertain. V dropped 2 bases and J dropped 0 bases, with 15 bases sitting between them. Looked up from germline, CDR1 is SGHNT and CDR2 is YYREEE (reference sequence). There are 17 residues in the CDR3. CDR3 sequence (DNA): TGTGCCAGCAGCTTTGGGCCCCCGAGCGGCTCTGGAAACACCATATATTTT. It yields the protein CASSFGPPSGSGNTIYF.

This sequence joins TRBV14 and TRBJ2-5, with TRBD1 matching over 10 bases. The CDR3 is 17 amino acids. The V gene's germline CDR1 is SGHDN and CDR2 FVKESK. V shed 1 base and J 5 bases; nucleotides not matched to a gene: 10. CDR3 coding DNA: TGTGCCAGCAGCCAAGGATTCGGACAGGGGGTCCGGGAGACCCAGTACTTC. It yields the protein CASSQGFGQGVRETQYF. Variable domain in full (rest from reference TRBV14 and TRBJ2-5): EAGVTQFPSHSVIEKGQTVTLRCDPISGHDNLYWYRRVMGKEIKFLLHFVKESKQDESGMPNNRFLAERTGGTYSTLKVQPAELEDSGVYFCASSQGFGQGVRETQYFGPGTRLLVL.

The rearrangement links TRBV19 to TRBJ2-6, with D possibly being TRBD1 (6 bases). The germline V gene encodes CDR1 LNHDA and CDR2 SQIVND (reference sequence). CDR3 length: 15 amino acids. Trimming cost V 1 base and J 2 bases, with 6 bases left between them. CDR3 protein: CASSIGQAGANVLTF. Here the CDR3 DNA reads TGTGCCAGTAGTATAGGACAGGCTGGGGCCAACGTCCTGACTTTC.